The 21 T cell receptor beta chains below come from one sample, sequenced in a study of cytomegalovirus exposure and HLA in healthy donors. In the PCR, 60 Vbeta and 13 Jbeta primers were used. Clones were read by immunoSEQ multiplex PCR, and TCRdb kept only the in-frame ones, dropping some. The repertoire has roughly 100,000 clones, about 77% of them found once; the top ten carry over 9%. Sequenced input: PBMCs. These receptors originate from a young woman in good health and CMV-seropositive.

The CDR3 is CASSSSRRLKFF. CDR3 bases: TGTGCCAGCAGCTCTTCGAGGCGTTTGAAGTTCTTC. V gene TRBV11-2 combines with J gene TRBJ2-1; D is unclear. The CDR3 loop spans 12 amino acids. The V gene's germline CDR1 is SGHAT and CDR2 FQNNGV. V was trimmed by 4 bases and J by 14 bases, leaving 15 bases between them.

The V call is TRBV7-2, the J call TRBJ2-3, with D possibly TRBD2 on 6 matching bases. The germline V gene has CDR1 SGHTA and CDR2 FQGNSA. V shed 2 bases and J shed 1 base, with 13 bases lying between them. The CDR3 extends over 16 amino acids. The CDR3 DNA reads TGTGCCAGCAGCTTAAGTCTAGCGCACGGCACAGATACGCAGTATTTT. Protein product: CASSLSLAHGTDTQYF.

This chain joins TRBV28 and TRBJ1-5; the match to TRBD1 covers 7 bases. Germline V gene lookup returns CDR1 MDHEN and CDR2 SYDVKM. The CDR3 has 13 amino acids. With 5 bases clipped from V and 6 bases from J, the junction kept 4 bases outside the gene matches. The chain's CDR3 is CASSDRAGQPQHF. The CDR3 coding sequence is TGTGCCAGCAGTGACAGGGCGGGTCAGCCCCAGCATTTT.

The CDR3 protein is CASSSYVGQRSAFF. The CDR3 DNA reads as TGTGCCAGCAGCTCGTACGTGGGACAGAGGAGCGCTTTCTTT. The chain employs TRBV11-1 and TRBJ1-1, with 7 bases matching TRBD1. Germline-derived CDR1 and CDR2 are SGHAT and FQDESV (reference sequence). V lost 4 bases to trimming and J lost 11 bases; unmatched junction nucleotides: 13. The CDR3 consists of 14 residues.

This clone was detected only once. V gene TRBV2 combines with J gene TRBJ2-1; 8 bases are shared with TRBD2. The CDR3 sequence is 15 residues long. Germline V CDR1 and CDR2: SNHLY, FYNNEI. Trimming at V came to 3 bases and at J to 7 bases, leaving 8 bases not matched to a gene. For the CDR3, the DNA is TGTGCCAGCAGTGAGCGCGGGAGGAAGGGGAATGAGCAGTTCTTC. Its translation is CASSERGRKGNEQFF.

V and J are TRBV5-1 and TRBJ1-2, with 8 bases that match TRBD1. With V trimmed by 5 bases and J by 8 bases, 14 bases remained unmatched. Looked up from germline, CDR1 is SGHRS and CDR2 is YFSETQ. The CDR3 spans 15 residues. The CDR3 reads CASSPSGTGPGGYTF. The CDR3 DNA reads TGCGCCAGCAGTCCTTCCGGGACAGGCCCTGGCGGCTACACCTTC. Full variable domain (remainder filled in from reference TRBV5-1 and TRBJ1-2): KAGVTQTPRYLIKTRGQQVTLSCSPISGHRSVSWYQQTPGQGLQFLFEYFSETQRNKGNFPGRFSGRQFSNSRSEMNVSTLELGDSALYLCASSPSGTGPGGYTFGSGTRLTVV.

The chain uses TRBV4-1 and TRBJ2-1; possible D gene TRBD1, 6 bases. Germline loops: CDR1 MGHRA, CDR2 YSYEKL. V lost 4 bases and J 0 bases, leaving 16 bases between the germline ends. CDR3 length: 17 amino acids. The CDR3 bases are TGCGCCAGCAGCCTGACAACAGGGTATGGCTCCTACAATGAGCAGTTCTTC. Translated: CASSLTTGYGSYNEQFF.

This clone was seen only once. The chain couples TRBV4-2 to TRBJ2-5; 9 bases match TRBD2. Germline V lookup: CDR1 LGHNA, CDR2 YNFKEQ. V was clipped by 0 bases and J by 2 bases; unmatched bases: 1. The CDR3 covers 15 residues. The CDR3 DNA reads as TGTGCCAGCAGCCAAGATGCGGGGGGGCAAGAGACCCAGTACTTC. This gives the protein CASSQDAGGQETQYF.

This clone was recorded at least ten times. J is TRBJ2-1 and V is TRBV11-3; 10 bases fit TRBD1. Germline CDR1 and CDR2: SGHNT and YENEEA. Losses at the gene ends were 5 bases for V and 4 bases for J; bases not matched to a gene: 5. This CDR3 is built from 15 residues. The CDR3 loop reads CASSPDRGQYNEQFF. CDR3 nucleotide sequence: TGTGCCAGCAGCCCAGACAGGGGGCAGTACAATGAGCAGTTCTTC.

CDR3 amino acids: CAWSVGGASNQPQHF. The CDR3 coding sequence is TGTGCCTGGAGTGTGGGAGGGGCAAGCAATCAGCCCCAGCATTTT. The J gene is TRBJ1-5, the V gene TRBV30, with a weak D call TRBD1 (5 bases). Looked up from germline, CDR1 is GTSNPN and CDR2 is SVGIG (reference sequence). The CDR3 extends over 15 amino acids. V was clipped by 0 bases and J by 1 base, with 10 bases between them.

This CDR3 reads CASSPSVLAGVGTQYF. The CDR3, as DNA: TGTGCCAGCTCACCTTCGGTACTAGCGGGAGTCGGTACGCAGTATTTT. The V and J genes are TRBV18 and TRBJ2-3; 11 bases are a match to TRBD2. Looked up from germline, CDR1 is KGHSH and CDR2 is LQKENI. The junction had 10 bases not matched to a gene; V was cut back by 3 bases and J by 8 bases. There are 16 residues in the CDR3.

The rearrangement uses TRBV20-1 and TRBJ1-1; maybe TRBD1 (5 bases). The CDR3 spans 11 residues. Germline values: CDR1 DFQATT, CDR2 SNEGSKA (reference sequence). Trimming shortened V by 3 bases and J by 8 bases, and 10 bases separated the two germline ends. In nucleotides, the CDR3 is TGCAGTGCTAGGGGCGGGGGGGAAGCTTTCTTT. It encodes CSARGGGEAFF.

In this sample, this clone turned up once. The chain has TRBV9 and TRBJ2-7; TRBD2 matches at 7 bases. Losses at the gene ends were 3 bases for V and 5 bases for J; bases not matched to a gene: 11. The CDR3 runs 15 residues. Looked up from germline, CDR1 is SGDLS and CDR2 is YYNGEE. The CDR3 reads CASSEGGNTAHEQYF. Written as DNA, the CDR3 is TGTGCCAGCAGCGAGGGAGGGAATACCGCCCACGAGCAGTACTTC.

The rearrangement links TRBV7-9 to TRBJ2-7, with TRBD1 identical over 8 bases. The CDR3 has 13 amino acids. The J segment lost 6 bases and the V segment lost 8 bases, leaving 9 bases of the junction unmatched. CDR1 is SEHNR, CDR2 FQNEAQ, per germline (reference sequence). The CDR3 region has the DNA TGTGCCAGCTCGGGACAGGCCGGGGGCGAGCAGTACTTC. Encoded protein: CASSGQAGGEQYF.

This chain connects TRBV9 to TRBJ1-1; 8 bases are shared with TRBD1. CDR3 length: 14 amino acids. V trimming: 3 bases; J trimming: 2 bases; junction bases outside the gene matches: 3. Germline assignment: CDR1 SGDLS and CDR2 YYNGEE. The CDR3 DNA reads as TGTGCCAGCAGCGCCGGACAGGGCAACACTGAAGCTTTCTTT. This codes for CASSAGQGNTEAFF.

CDR3 sequence: CASSPVGAGELFF. The CDR3 nucleotides read TGCGCCAGCAGCCCGGTCGGTGCCGGGGAGCTGTTTTTT. This chain joins TRBV5-1 and TRBJ2-2, with D unclear. V was cut by 4 bases and J by 6 bases, with 10 bases left in between. Per the germline V gene, CDR1 is SGHRS and CDR2 is YFSETQ. This CDR3 region has 13 residues.

In DNA, the CDR3 is TGTGCCAGCAGCTTAGAAGTGACAGCAGGTGGCTACACCTTC. This sequence encodes CASSLEVTAGGYTF. The rearrangement joins TRBV7-2 to TRBJ1-2, with D perhaps TRBD1 (5 bases). V dropped 1 base and J dropped 7 bases, with 13 bases sitting between them. CDR1 is SGHTA and CDR2 is FQGNSA in the germline V gene. This CDR3 is 14 amino acids long.

V and J are TRBV11-2 and TRBJ1-5; D is unclear. In germline, CDR1 is SGHAT, CDR2 FQNNGV. Trimming removed 2 bases at V and 4 bases at J, with 6 bases between. The CDR3 is 13 amino acids. CDR3 amino acids: CASSLTVNQPQHF. The CDR3 nucleotides read TGTGCCAGCAGCTTAACAGTTAATCAGCCCCAGCATTTT.

This clone was found once. At one end the junction does not follow the germline gene, possibly because of a read error. This sample includes further DNA sequences coding for the same CDR3. The CDR3, as DNA: TGCGCCAGCAGCGAGGGGACAAAGGGGCGGAATGAAAAACTGTTTTTT. Its protein product is CASSEGTKGRNEKLFF. The chain employs TRBV9 and TRBJ1-4, with a tentative D call TRBD1 (6 bases). The germline CDR1 and CDR2 sequences are SGDLS and YYNGEE. The CDR3 spans 16 residues.

V usage is TRBV6-4 and J usage is TRBJ2-1, with 8 bases lining up with TRBD2. The germline gives CDR1 MRHNA, CDR2 SNTAGT. V lost 2 bases to trimming and J lost 6 bases; unmatched junction nucleotides: 9. The CDR3 covers 16 residues. CDR3: CASSDHGTRTFNEQFF. The CDR3 DNA follows: TGTGCCAGCAGTGACCACGGGACTAGGACTTTCAATGAGCAGTTCTTC.

There are a few counts of this clone. The chain combines TRBV19 with TRBJ2-1; 13 nucleotides align to TRBD2. The ends lost 1 base at V and 5 bases at J; junction bases unmatched: 8. This CDR3 region has 18 residues. Germline V gene lookup returns CDR1 LNHDA and CDR2 SQIVND (reference sequence). The DNA for the CDR3 is TGTGCCAGTAGTATAGCCCCACTAGCGGGGGGGCTACACAATGAGCAGTTCTTC. Translated: CASSIAPLAGGLHNEQFF.